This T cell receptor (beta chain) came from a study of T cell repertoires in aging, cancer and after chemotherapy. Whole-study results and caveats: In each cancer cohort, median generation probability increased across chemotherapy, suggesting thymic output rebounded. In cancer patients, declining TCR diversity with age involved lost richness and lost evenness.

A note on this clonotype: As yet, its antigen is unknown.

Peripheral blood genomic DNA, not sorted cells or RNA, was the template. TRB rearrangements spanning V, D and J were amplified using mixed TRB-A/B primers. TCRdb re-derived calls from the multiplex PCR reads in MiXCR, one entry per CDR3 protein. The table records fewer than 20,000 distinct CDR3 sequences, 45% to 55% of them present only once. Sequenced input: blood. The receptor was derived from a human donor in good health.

The CDR3 region is CASSIGAGPYEQYF. The DNA for the CDR3 is TGTGCCAGTAGTATTGGGGCGGGGCCCTACGAGCAGTACTTC. The gene calls are TRBV19 and TRBJ2-7; D perhaps matches TRBD2 (6 bases). Trimming stripped 3 bases from V and 2 bases from J, with 11 bases between. There are 14 residues in the CDR3. CDR1 and CDR2 from the germline V gene are LNHDA and SQIVND (reference sequence).